This entry describes one T cell receptor beta chain. This clonotype was picked up a small number of times. Its antigen remains undetermined. Per-base qualities were not stored, and no clone one base away is much larger. The sample belongs to a study of T-cell reconstitution after alpha-beta-depleted transplantation in children (dated by TCRdb to about 2016). Turning to the overall study: The study quantitatively tracked T-cell immune reconstitution after TCRalphabeta/CD19-depleted allogeneic hematopoietic cell transplantation in children using TCR repertoire profiling. Overall study results and their limits: The apparently early recovery of alphabetaT-cell counts about two months after transplant reportedly depended on only several hundred rapidly expanded clones that came from non-depleted graft cells. In some patients, high TCRbeta diversity at day 60 was attributed to recipient T cells and intrathymic progenitors that had survived conditioning. The frequencies of hyperexpanded clones fell over the following months, and after one year, T-cell counts and TCRbeta diversity were mostly attributed to newly produced T cells.

The treatment or condition label of this sample denotes: allogeneic hematopoietic cell transplantation with graft depleted of TCRalphabeta T cells and CD19 B cells. The transplant recipients were children given TCRalphabeta/CD19-depleted allogeneic hematopoietic cell grafts. Receptors were amplified or captured by PCR. Sequencing was carried out with an Illumina HiSeq 2500. TCR library preparation used molecular barcoding, with unique molecular identifiers applied to normalize quantification of the TCRbeta repertoire. TCRdb redid the processing of the public reads, applying fastp at Q25 and MiXCR, and retained in-frame beta chains. Each CDR3 protein gets just one entry, which takes the most common genes and DNA from the rows behind it. Across this sample there are 610,000 or so distinct CDR3 sequences, with over 25% seen only once. The leading ten clones occupy around a third of the sample. For this chain, trimming is 4 bases at the V end and 5 bases at the J end, and the number of junction bases without a gene match is 8. From the cysteine through the phenylalanine, the CDR3 covers 15 amino acids. Only the CDR3 part of the read is kept: 45 bases, read in frame from the first base. CDR1 and CDR2 were assigned from the germline V gene (reference sequence) as MNHEY and SMNVEV.

This material consisted of PBMCs, taken before TCRalphabeta/CD19-depleted stem cell transplant. This TCR derives from a boy younger than two with Wiskott-Aldrich syndrome, due to receive a stem cell transplant. The chain is made from TRBV27 and TRBJ1-1, with 9 junctional bases fitting TRBD1. The CDR3: CASSSPQGARTEAFF. At the DNA level, the sequence is TGTGCCAGCAGTTCCCCACAGGGGGCACGGACTGAAGCTTTCTTT.